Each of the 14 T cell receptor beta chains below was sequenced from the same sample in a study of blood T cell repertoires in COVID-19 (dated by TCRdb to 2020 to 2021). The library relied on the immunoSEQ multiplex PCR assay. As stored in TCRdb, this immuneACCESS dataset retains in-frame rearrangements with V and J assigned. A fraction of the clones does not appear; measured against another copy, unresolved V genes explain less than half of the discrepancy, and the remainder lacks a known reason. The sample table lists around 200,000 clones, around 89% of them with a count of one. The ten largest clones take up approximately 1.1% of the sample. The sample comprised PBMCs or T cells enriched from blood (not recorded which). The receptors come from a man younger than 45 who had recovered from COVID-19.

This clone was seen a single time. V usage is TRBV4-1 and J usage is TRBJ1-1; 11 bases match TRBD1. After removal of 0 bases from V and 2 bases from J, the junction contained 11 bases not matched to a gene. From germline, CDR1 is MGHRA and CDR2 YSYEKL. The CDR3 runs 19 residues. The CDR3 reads CASSQDWTGGKRVNTEAFF. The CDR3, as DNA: TGCGCCAGCAGCCAAGATTGGACAGGGGGCAAAAGGGTTAACACTGAAGCTTTCTTT.

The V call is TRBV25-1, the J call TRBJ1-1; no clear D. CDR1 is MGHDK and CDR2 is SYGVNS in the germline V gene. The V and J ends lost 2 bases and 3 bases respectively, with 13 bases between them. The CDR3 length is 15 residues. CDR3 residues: CASSEVYGEYTEAFF. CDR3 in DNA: TGTGCCAGCAGTGAAGTCTACGGGGAGTACACTGAAGCTTTCTTT.

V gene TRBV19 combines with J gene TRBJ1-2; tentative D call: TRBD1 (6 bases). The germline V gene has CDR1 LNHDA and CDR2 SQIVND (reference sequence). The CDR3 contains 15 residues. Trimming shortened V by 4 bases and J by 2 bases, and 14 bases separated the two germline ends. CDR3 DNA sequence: TGTGCCAGTAGTACGTGGACAGCAGGAAACTATGGCTACACCTTC. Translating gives CASSTWTAGNYGYTF.

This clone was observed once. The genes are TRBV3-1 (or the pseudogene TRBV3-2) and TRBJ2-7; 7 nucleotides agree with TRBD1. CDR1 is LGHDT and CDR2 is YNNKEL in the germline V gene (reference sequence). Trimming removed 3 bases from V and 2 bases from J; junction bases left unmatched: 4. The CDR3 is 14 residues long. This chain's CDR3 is CASSHRDRAYEQYF. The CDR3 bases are TGTGCCAGCAGCCACCGGGACAGAGCCTACGAGCAGTACTTC.

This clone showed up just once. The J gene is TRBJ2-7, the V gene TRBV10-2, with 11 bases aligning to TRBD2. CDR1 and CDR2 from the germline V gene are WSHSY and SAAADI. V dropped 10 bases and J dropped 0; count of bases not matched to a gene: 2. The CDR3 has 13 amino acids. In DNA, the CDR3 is TGCGCCACTAGCGGGAGGAGCTCCTACGAGCAGTACTTC. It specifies CATSGRSSYEQYF.

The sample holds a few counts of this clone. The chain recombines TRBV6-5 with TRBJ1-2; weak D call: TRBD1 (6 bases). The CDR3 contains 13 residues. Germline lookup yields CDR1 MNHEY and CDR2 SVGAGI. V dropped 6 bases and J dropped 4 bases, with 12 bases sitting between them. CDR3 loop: CASSPMDSYGYTF. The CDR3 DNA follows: TGTGCCAGCAGCCCCATGGACAGCTATGGCTACACCTTC.

CDR3 residues: CASSEAGLGVNEQFF. DNA for the CDR3: TGTGCCAGCAGTGAAGCGGGACTAGGAGTCAATGAGCAGTTCTTC. The V and J genes are TRBV6-1 and TRBJ2-1; TRBD2 agrees at 8 bases. In germline, CDR1 is MNHNS, CDR2 SASEGT. The CDR3 extends over 15 amino acids. With 0 bases clipped from V and 6 bases from J, the junction kept 4 bases outside the gene matches.

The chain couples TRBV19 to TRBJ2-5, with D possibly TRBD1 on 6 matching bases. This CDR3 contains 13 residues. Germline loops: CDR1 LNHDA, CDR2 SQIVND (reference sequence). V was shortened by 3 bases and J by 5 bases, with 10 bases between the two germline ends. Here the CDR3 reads CASSIERGETQYF. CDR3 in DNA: TGTGCCAGTAGTATCGAGAGGGGGGAGACCCAGTACTTC.

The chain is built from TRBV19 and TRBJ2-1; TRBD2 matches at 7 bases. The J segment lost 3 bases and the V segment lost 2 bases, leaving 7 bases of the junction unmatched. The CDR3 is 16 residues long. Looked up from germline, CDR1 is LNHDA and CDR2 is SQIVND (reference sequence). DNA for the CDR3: TGTGCCAGTAGTATATTGGCTAGCGGTATCTACAATGAGCAGTTCTTC. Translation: CASSILASGIYNEQFF.

The CDR3 DNA sequence: TGTGCCAGCAGCTTAGGGCAGGGGGCATATTCACCCCTCCACTTT. This sequence encodes CASSLGQGAYSPLHF. The V call is TRBV11-2, the J call TRBJ1-6, with TRBD1 matching over 8 bases. This CDR3 has 15 residues. Looked up from germline, CDR1 is SGHAT and CDR2 is FQNNGV. The J segment lost 8 bases and the V segment lost 1 base, leaving 4 bases of the junction unmatched. The full variable domain, its missing parts supplied by reference TRBV11-2 and TRBJ1-6, is EAGVAQSPRYKIIEKRQSVAFWCNPISGHATLYWYQQILGQGPKLLIQFQNNGVVDDSQLPKDRFSAERLKGVDSTLKIQPAKLEDSAVYLCASSLGQGAYSPLHFGNGTRLTVT.

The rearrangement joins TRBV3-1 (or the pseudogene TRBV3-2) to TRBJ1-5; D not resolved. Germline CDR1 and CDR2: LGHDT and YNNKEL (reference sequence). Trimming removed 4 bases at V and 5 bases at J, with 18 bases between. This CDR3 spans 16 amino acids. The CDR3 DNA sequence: TGTGCCAGCAGCCCAAAGACGTATTACTATTATCAGCCCCAGCATTTT. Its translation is CASSPKTYYYYQPQHF.

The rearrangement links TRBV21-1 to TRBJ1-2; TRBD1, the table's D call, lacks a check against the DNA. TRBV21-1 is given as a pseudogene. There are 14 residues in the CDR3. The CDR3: CASGQGGWIGGYTF. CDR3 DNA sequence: TGTGCCAGCGGACAGGGAGGCTGGATTGGTGGCTACACCTTC.

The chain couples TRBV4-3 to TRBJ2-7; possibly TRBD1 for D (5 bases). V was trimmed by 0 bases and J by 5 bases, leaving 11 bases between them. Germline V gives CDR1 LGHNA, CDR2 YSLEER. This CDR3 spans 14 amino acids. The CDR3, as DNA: TGCGCCAGCAGCCAAGATGAGGACATTAACGAGCAGTACTTC. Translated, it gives CASSQDEDINEQYF.

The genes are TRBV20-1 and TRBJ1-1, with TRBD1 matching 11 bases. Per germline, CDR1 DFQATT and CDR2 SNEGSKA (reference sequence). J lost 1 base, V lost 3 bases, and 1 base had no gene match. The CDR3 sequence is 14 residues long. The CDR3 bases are TGCAGTGCTAGTGGGACAGGGGGGAACACTGAAGCTTTCTTT. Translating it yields CSASGTGGNTEAFF.